Given below is one TCR beta chain in context. The antigen remains undetermined. The sample comes from a study of beta chain features in type 1 diabetes. Study observations and caveats: In all four CD4+ subsets, TCRB CDR3 length was significantly, moderately reduced in type 1 diabetes.

The sequenced template was cDNA made from the entire isolated RNA. Only in-frame clones appear in the TCRdb table, and some are missing; sequencing was by immunoSEQ multiplex PCR. The data hold 300,000 to 350,000 clones, with 13% observed a single time. Using CD45RO/CCR7/CD25/CD127/CD95/CD27, CD4+ naive, central memory, regulatory and stem cell-like memory cells were sorted. This CDR3 contains 14 residues. The V gene end was trimmed by 6 bases and the J gene end by 2 bases; junction bases not matched to a gene: 5. Germline values: CDR1 KGHSH, CDR2 LQKENI. This clonotype originated in a woman in her late teens or twenties with type 1 diabetes. The gene calls are TRBV18 and TRBJ2-7, with 9 bases fitting TRBD1. The sample taken for sequencing was naive CD4+ T cells from blood. This CDR3 reads CASSPTGGTYEQYF. The CDR3 DNA follows: TGTGCCAGCTCTCCGACAGGGGGGACCTACGAGCAGTACTTC.